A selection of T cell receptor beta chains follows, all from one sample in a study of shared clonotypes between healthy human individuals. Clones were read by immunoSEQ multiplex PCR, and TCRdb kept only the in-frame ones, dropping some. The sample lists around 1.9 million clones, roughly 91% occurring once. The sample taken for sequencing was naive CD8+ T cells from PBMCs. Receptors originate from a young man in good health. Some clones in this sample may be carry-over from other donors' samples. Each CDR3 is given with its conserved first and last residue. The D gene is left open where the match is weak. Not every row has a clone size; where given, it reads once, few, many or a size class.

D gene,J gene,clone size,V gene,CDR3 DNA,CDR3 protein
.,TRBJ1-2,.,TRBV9,TGTGCCAGCAGCTCCCCGGGTTGGGATTCTTACTATGGCTACACCTTC,CASSSPGWDSYYGYTF
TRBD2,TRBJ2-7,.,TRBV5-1,TGCGCCAGCAGCAAGGGACTAGCGGACTACGAGCAGTACTTC,CASSKGLADYEQYF
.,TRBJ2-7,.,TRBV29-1,TGCAGCGTTGCTGGGGGCAGCGAGCAGTACTTC,CSVAGGSEQYF
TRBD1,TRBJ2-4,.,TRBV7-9,TGTGCCAGCAGCTTGGTTGGCTTGGGACAGCCTCAGTACTTC,CASSLVGLGQPQYF
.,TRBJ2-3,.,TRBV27,TGTGCCAGCAGTACCGGACGAATAGCAGATACGCAGTATTTT,CASSTGRIADTQYF
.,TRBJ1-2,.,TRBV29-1,TGCAGCGTTGAAGGCCCACCAGGGGCCGGAGGGGCATCTAACTATGGCTACACCTTC,CSVEGPPGAGGASNYGYTF
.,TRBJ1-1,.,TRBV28,TGTGCCAGCAGTTTATTTAGCATGAACACTGAAGCTTTCTTT,CASSLFSMNTEAFF
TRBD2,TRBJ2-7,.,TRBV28,TGTGCCAGCACCGCCGATCGGCTAGCGGTGCGGGGACGTCGGGAGGCCTACGAGCAGTACTTC,CASTADRLAVRGRREAYEQYF
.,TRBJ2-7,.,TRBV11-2,TGTGCCAGCAGCTTATCGGCCGGCGACGAGCAGTACTTC,CASSLSAGDEQYF
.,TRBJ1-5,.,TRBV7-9,TGTGCCAGCAGCGCAGGGGAGGGAAATCAGCCCCAGCATTTT,CASSAGEGNQPQHF
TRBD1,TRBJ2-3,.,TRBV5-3,TGTGCCGTTAGGGGCAGGGGTGACACAGGGGGTAGGGCAGATACGCAGTATTTT,CAVRGRGDTGGRADTQYF
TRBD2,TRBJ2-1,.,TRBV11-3,TGTGCCAGCAGCGGCTACCCGGGACTAGCGGAGGGGAGTGAGCAGTTCTTC,CASSGYPGLAEGSEQFF
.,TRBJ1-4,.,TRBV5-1,TGCGCCAGCAGTCCTGACGGTGGTATTATGGAAAAACTGTTTTTT,CASSPDGGIMEKLFF
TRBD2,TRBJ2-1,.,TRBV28,TGTGCCAGCAGTTTATCGTGGTCTAGCGGGAGCAATGAGCAGTTCTTC,CASSLSWSSGSNEQFF
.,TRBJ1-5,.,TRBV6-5,TGTGCCAGCAGCTACGCGACCGGAGGGCAGCCCCAGCATTTT,CASSYATGGQPQHF
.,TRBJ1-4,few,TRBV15,TGTGCCACGGGGGGAGAAAAACTGTTTTTT,CATGGEKLFF
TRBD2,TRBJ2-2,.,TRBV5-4,TGTGCCAGCAGCGCGGGACTAGCGATAGGGGAGCTGTTTTTT,CASSAGLAIGELFF
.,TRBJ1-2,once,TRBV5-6,TGTGCCAGCAGCTTCGAGGATTGGGGGGGCCCAGGCTACACCTTC,CASSFEDWGGPGYTF
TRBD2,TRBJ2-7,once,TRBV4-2,TGTGCCAGCAGCCAAGATCCTAGCGGAGACTACGAGCAGTACTTC,CASSQDPSGDYEQYF
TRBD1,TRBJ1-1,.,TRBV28,TGTGCCAGCAGTCCACTCAGGACAGGGCCCCCTGAAGCTTTCTTT,CASSPLRTGPPEAFF
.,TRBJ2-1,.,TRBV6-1,TGTGCCAGCAGAAACAGGGCCCACCCGTACAATGAGCAGTTCTTC,CASRNRAHPYNEQFF
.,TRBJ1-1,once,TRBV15,TGTGCCACCAGCAGAGAGAACAGGGATGCTGAAGCTTTCTTT,CATSRENRDAEAFF
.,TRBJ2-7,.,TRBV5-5,TGTGCCAGCAGCCCGCGGTTTACAGGACCCTACGAGCAGTACTTC,CASSPRFTGPYEQYF
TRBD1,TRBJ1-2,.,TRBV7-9,TGTGCCAGCAGCCAAGGGCCCGACAGGGACTACTATGGCTACACCTTC,CASSQGPDRDYYGYTF
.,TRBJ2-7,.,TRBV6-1,TGTGCCAGCAGTCCCGTCGGTGCCTCCTACGAGCAGTACTTC,CASSPVGASYEQYF
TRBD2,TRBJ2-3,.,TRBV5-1,TGCGCCAGCAGCTTGCTAGCGGGAGGGCCTGGTGATACGCAGTATTTT,CASSLLAGGPGDTQYF
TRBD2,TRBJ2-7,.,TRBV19,TGTGCCAGTAGTATCCCTAGCGGGGGCGAGCAGTACTTC,CASSIPSGGEQYF
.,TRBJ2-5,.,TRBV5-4,TGTGCCAGCGGTTTATCCAGCCAAGAGACCCAGTACTTC,CASGLSSQETQYF
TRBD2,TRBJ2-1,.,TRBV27,TGTGCCAGCAGTCTCTCCAGCGGGAGCTCCTACAATGAGCAGTTCTTC,CASSLSSGSSYNEQFF
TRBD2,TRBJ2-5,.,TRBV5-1,TGCGCCAGCAGCTCGGGACTAACGAATCAAGAGACCCAGTACTTC,CASSSGLTNQETQYF
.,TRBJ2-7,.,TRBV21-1,TGTGCCAGCAGCAAAGACCGGGTTGGGGACAGGGGGGCCTACGAGCAGTACTTC,CASSKDRVGDRGAYEQYF
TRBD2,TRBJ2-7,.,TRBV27,TGTGCCAGCAGTGGCGGGACTAGCGGTCCTTGGTCGTACTTC,CASSGGTSGPWSYF
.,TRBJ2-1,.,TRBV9,TGTGCCAGCGGGGCCGGAGGCAGCTACAATGAGCAGTTCTTC,CASGAGGSYNEQFF
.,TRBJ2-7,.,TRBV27,TGTGCCAGCAGTTCATACTCCTACGAGCAGTACTTC,CASSSYSYEQYF
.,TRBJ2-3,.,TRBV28,TGTGCCAGCAGTTCTGAGGGCAGGTGGACAGATACGCAGTATTTT,CASSSEGRWTDTQYF
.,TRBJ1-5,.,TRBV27,TGTGCCAGCAGATGGGGAGGGGCCAATCAGCCCCAGCATTTT,CASRWGGANQPQHF
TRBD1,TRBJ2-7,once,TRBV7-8,TGTGCCAGCAGCTTACTGACAGGGGGCGAGCAGTACTTC,CASSLLTGGEQYF